This TCR beta chain derives from a study of blood T cell repertoires in COVID-19 (dated by TCRdb to about 2020). In the study overall: Collaborator samples came from the United States, Italy and Spain and covered acute and convalescent phases of COVID-19. Samples were obtained from the ongoing ImmuneRACE study (first 160 participants) and from roughly 1,300 subjects provided by 6 global collaborators. The material from the prospective study consisted of cDNA or gDNA derived from T cells, B-cell-depleted T cells, or PBMCs. Where HLA class I and class II types were available, the types were taken from metadata supplied by the sample provider, not from assay-based typing. The sample metadata nearly always contained a de-identified subject ID, COVID-19 status, age in years and sex. Subjects who had been exposed to COVID-19, were actively infected with it, or had recovered from it provided the deeply sampled blood TCRbeta repertoires that made up the dataset. The repertoires were released in a freely available public database meant as a resource for research on the immune response to SARS-CoV-2.

Here is what the overall study found, with its caveats: How much clinical and demographic metadata was included differed by source and by participant, and the metadata was provided uncurated.

As regards this clone: No antigen is known for it. One base away there is no much larger clone; base qualities are not given.

TCRbeta CDR3 regions were amplified from genomic DNA using the immunoSEQ Assay, a bias-controlled multiplex PCR. Per the original workflow: Within the assay, amplification of reference gene primers was used to estimate how many nucleated cells each sample contained. To quantify the absolute abundance of each unique TCRbeta CDR3 rearrangement, sequence reads were collapsed and filtered. For each sample, productive Simpson clonality was calculated as the square root of Simpson's diversity index over productive rearrangements. In its TCRdb copy, this immuneACCESS table keeps in-frame sequences only and misses some clones. Where compared with another copy, unresolved V genes explain less than half of these, and the others have no known cause. V, J and clone size are those of that table, while D and trimming were read from the DNA. Present in this sample are 150,000 to 250,000 clones, 94% of which were seen just once. 0.76% of the sample goes to the ten largest clones.

One collaborating source in Seattle enrolled patients while the patients were actively infected and followed the patients over time throughout the course of disease. The collaborating institutions used their own protocols to collect whole blood in K2EDTA tubes. For TCRbeta analysis, collaborators shipped samples as frozen whole blood, isolated PBMCs, or DNA extracted from either of those sample types. The sequence came from a man aged 25 to 40 with COVID-19, enrolled during active disease. The sample consisted of peripheral blood.

The CDR3 corresponds to CASSRPYSGANVLTF. The bases read TGTGCCAGCAGTCGACCTTACTCTGGGGCCAACGTCCTGACTTTC. Here the chain combines TRBV6-6 and TRBJ2-6; the D segment cannot be called with confidence. Trimming costs V 5 bases and J 0 bases, and their ends lie 8 bases apart. The germline V gene (reference sequence) specifies MNHNY as CDR1 and SVGAGI as CDR2. CDR3 length: 15 amino acids, cysteine to phenylalanine. The entry retains the CDR3 DNA only, 45 bases that are in frame from base 1.